This TCR beta chain was sequenced during a study of blood T cell repertoires in COVID-19. For the study at large: COVID-19 samples, acute and convalescent, were from the United States, Italy and Spain. Sample material is recorded as cDNA or gDNA derived from T cells, B-cell-depleted T cells, or PBMCs.

Original processing methods: Cell counts per sample came from amplifying reference gene primers. Profiling relied on immunoSEQ multiplex PCR, and the TCRdb table lists in-frame clones only, not all of them. That table gives V, J and clone size, and the DNA gave D and trimming. The table has 120,000 to 150,000 clones, roughly 86% seen once. CDR3 size: 13 residues. The V gene lost 3 bases and the J gene lost 6 bases, with 9 bases spanning the gap. Per germline, CDR1 MNHEY and CDR2 SVGEGT. The receptor comes from a human donor in a cohort sampled during active COVID-19. The chain uses TRBV6-2 or TRBV6-3 and TRBJ2-1; D is unclear. Material for sequencing was peripheral blood. This chain's CDR3 is CASSYASLNEQFF. In DNA form, the CDR3 reads TGTGCCAGCAGTTATGCGAGTCTCAATGAGCAGTTCTTC.